One and the same sample provided the 32 T cell receptor beta chains below, sequenced in a study of T cell responses to AZD1222 COVID-19 vaccine. Sequencing used immunoSEQ multiplex PCR; TCRdb keeps in-frame clones, though not all of them. The table shows approximately 110,000 clones, with roughly 91% occurring only once. The material sequenced was peripheral blood, taken on day 0 of AZD1222 vaccination. The receptors originated from an adult in good health.

The chain employs TRBV7-8 and TRBJ1-2, with TRBD1 matching 7 bases. Germline values: CDR1 SGHVS, CDR2 FQNEAQ. The CDR3 runs 16 residues. J gave up 7 bases and V 1 base, and 12 bases lay outside the gene matches. The DNA for the CDR3 is TGTGCCAGCAGCTTAGGTGGACAGGAGCTCGTGGGTGGCTACACCTTC. Residues: CASSLGGQELVGGYTF.

The chain is built from TRBV3-1 (or the pseudogene TRBV3-2) and TRBJ2-4, with D perhaps matching TRBD1 (5 bases). V was cut by 1 base and J by 0 bases, with 7 bases left in between. Germline V gives CDR1 LGHDT, CDR2 YNNKEL (reference sequence). This CDR3 contains 15 residues. CDR3 amino acids: CASSQGTLAKNIQYF. Written as DNA, the CDR3 is TGTGCCAGCAGCCAAGGGACACTAGCCAAAAACATTCAGTACTTC.

The V and J genes are TRBV20-1 and TRBJ2-7, with D perhaps matching TRBD2 (7 bases). V was cut by 3 bases and J by 2 bases, with 14 bases left in between. Germline CDR1 reads DFQATT; CDR2 reads SNEGSKA (reference sequence). The CDR3 is made up of 14 amino acids. The DNA of the CDR3 is TGCAGTGCTAGTATGGGGGGGCCCACCTACGAGCAGTACTTC. Translated, it gives CSASMGGPTYEQYF.

The gene calls are TRBV5-1 and TRBJ1-1; maybe TRBD1 (6 bases). Germline CDR1 reads SGHRS; CDR2 reads YFSETQ. The CDR3 loop spans 15 amino acids. Trimming removed 4 bases from V and 4 bases from J, with 17 bases in between. The CDR3 coding sequence is TGCGCCAGCAGCCTGGACCTTACAGGGAGCACTGAAGCTTTCTTT. This translates into CASSLDLTGSTEAFF. The full variable domain, with the rest looked up from reference TRBV5-1 and TRBJ1-1, is KAGVTQTPRYLIKTRGQQVTLSCSPISGHRSVSWYQQTPGQGLQFLFEYFSETQRNKGNFPGRFSGRQFSNSRSEMNVSTLELGDSALYLCASSLDLTGSTEAFFGQGTRLTVV.

The chain carries TRBV18 and TRBJ2-2; D unclear. CDR1 is KGHSH, CDR2 LQKENI, per germline. The CDR3 runs 12 residues. V lost 2 bases and J 6 bases, leaving 4 bases between the germline ends. The CDR3 loop reads CASSPYAGELFF. CDR3 DNA: TGTGCCAGCTCACCATATGCCGGGGAGCTGTTTTTT.

J is TRBJ2-7 and V is TRBV25-1, with D possibly being TRBD1 (5 bases). V shed 2 bases and J shed 6 bases, with 14 bases lying between them. The germline V gene has CDR1 MGHDK and CDR2 SYGVNS. This CDR3 spans 14 amino acids. As DNA, the CDR3 is TGTGCCAGCAGTGAAGGGGCAGGCTTGGCCGAGCAGTACTTC. Translated, it gives CASSEGAGLAEQYF.

This sequence joins TRBV14 and TRBJ1-1; a possible D gene is TRBD1 (6 bases). This CDR3 is built from 14 residues. V dropped 1 base and J dropped 5 bases, with 11 bases sitting between them. Per the germline V gene, CDR1 is SGHDN and CDR2 is FVKESK. The CDR3 loop is CASSQVQGVTEAFF. Here the CDR3 DNA reads TGTGCCAGCAGCCAAGTACAGGGAGTAACTGAAGCTTTCTTT.

V is TRBV4-1 and J is TRBJ1-4; no definite D call. CDR1 and CDR2 from the germline V gene are MGHRA and YSYEKL. This CDR3 has 13 residues. V lost 4 bases to trimming and J lost 8 bases, with 11 bases between them. CDR3 coding DNA: TGCGCCAGCAGCCCCCCGGGCGAGGAAAAACTGTTTTTT. Translation: CASSPPGEEKLFF.

This chain links TRBV5-6 with TRBJ1-1; D remains ambiguous. Germline V gene lookup returns CDR1 SGHDT and CDR2 YYEEEE. Trimming stripped 4 bases from V and 7 bases from J, with 17 bases between. This CDR3 comprises 14 residues. CDR3 nucleotide sequence: TGTGCCAGCAGCCTTCAAACGCATGGGGTTGAAGCTTTCTTT. It codes for CASSLQTHGVEAFF.

CDR3 amino acids: CASSGGGANTGELFF. CDR3 DNA: TGTGCCAGCAGCGGGGGCGGGGCCAACACCGGGGAGCTGTTTTTT. J is TRBJ2-2 and V is TRBV7-2; D assignment may be TRBD1 or TRBD2 (6 bases each). Trimming stripped 5 bases from V and 2 bases from J, with 12 bases between. The CDR3 runs 15 residues. Per the germline V gene, CDR1 is SGHTA and CDR2 is FQGNSA. Combining the CDR3 with reference TRBV7-2 and TRBJ2-2 gives the whole variable domain GAGVSQSPSNKVTEKGKDVELRCDPISGHTALYWYRQSLGQGLEFLIYFQGNSAPDKSGLPSDRFSAERTGGSVSTLTIQRTQQEDSAVYLCASSGGGANTGELFFGEGSRLTVL.

The V call is TRBV30, the J call TRBJ1-5, with 9 positions matching TRBD1. V lost 2 bases, J lost 9 bases, and 14 bases stayed unmatched. Per germline, CDR1 GTSNPN and CDR2 SVGIG (reference sequence). The CDR3 has 16 amino acids. CDR3 DNA sequence: TGTGCCTGGAGTCTCAACGGACAGGGGCTTTTTCCGCCCCAGCATTTT. This gives the protein CAWSLNGQGLFPPQHF.

The chain has TRBV6-5 and TRBJ2-3; 9 nucleotides line up with TRBD1. Germline CDR1 is MNHEY and CDR2 is SVGAGI. The CDR3 is 15 residues long. V dropped 2 bases and J dropped 3; count of bases not matched to a gene: 3. CDR3 protein: CASSYGDRVTDTQYF. The CDR3 nucleotides read TGTGCCAGCAGTTACGGGGACAGGGTGACAGATACGCAGTATTTT.

The J gene is TRBJ2-1, the V gene TRBV5-1; unclear D gene. From germline, CDR1 is SGHRS and CDR2 YFSETQ. The V gene lost 1 base and the J gene lost 8 bases, with 16 bases spanning the gap. The CDR3 is 15 amino acids. CDR3 in DNA: TGCGCCAGCAGCTTGAACCCCTTGGGGAAGGATGAGCAGTTCTTC. This codes for CASSLNPLGKDEQFF.

This rearrangement joins TRBV5-8 to TRBJ2-5, with D possibly being TRBD2 (6 bases). Germline V CDR1 and CDR2: SGHTS, YDEGEE. The CDR3 loop spans 16 amino acids. The V end lost 4 bases, the J end lost 1 base, and 17 bases lay between the germline ends. The CDR3 sequence: CASSPGRDGFQETQYF. CDR3 DNA: TGTGCCAGCAGCCCGGGGCGGGACGGGTTCCAAGAGACCCAGTACTTC.

The CDR3 nucleotides are TGTGCCAGCAGCCTAGGGACAGGTAGAAGCTACACCTTC. It is translated as CASSLGTGRSYTF. The rearrangement joins TRBV5-6 to TRBJ1-2; 8 positions match TRBD1. The CDR3 runs to 13 residues. V gave up 4 bases and J gave up 9 bases; unmatched junction bases: 8. Germline V gene lookup returns CDR1 SGHDT and CDR2 YYEEEE.

This rearrangement joins TRBV5-4 to TRBJ1-2; D is uncertain. V lost 2 bases and J lost 4, with 6 bases in between. Germline CDR1 is SGHNT and CDR2 is YYREEE (reference sequence). The length of the CDR3 is 12 residues. CDR3 bases: TGTGCCAGCAGCTTACGTGGCTATGGCTACACCTTC. It yields the protein CASSLRGYGYTF.

This chain joins TRBV9 and TRBJ1-6; D might be TRBD1 (6 bases). The CDR3 has 16 amino acids. Germline CDR1 SGDLS, CDR2 YYNGEE. Trimming removed 4 bases at V and 7 bases at J, with 18 bases between. CDR3 in DNA: TGTGCCAGCAGCCCCCCGCCGGGCCAGGGGAATTCACCCCTCCACTTT. Protein: CASSPPPGQGNSPLHF.

The rearrangement links TRBV19 to TRBJ1-5, with a weak D call TRBD1 (5 bases). The CDR3 is 16 amino acids. Germline lookup yields CDR1 LNHDA and CDR2 SQIVND (reference sequence). V lost 6 bases, J lost 2 bases, and 17 bases lay in between. CDR3 protein: CASSRARVPGNQPQHF. The CDR3 nucleotides read TGTGCCAGTAGCAGGGCTAGGGTGCCGGGCAATCAGCCCCAGCATTTT.

CDR3 in DNA: TGTGCCAGCAGCCGCCGGGACAGGGGGCGCCAAGAGACCCAGTACTTC. Translation gives CASSRRDRGRQETQYF. J is TRBJ2-5 and V is TRBV11-2, with 12 bases aligning to TRBD1. Germline values: CDR1 SGHAT, CDR2 FQNNGV. V dropped 5 bases and J dropped 1; count of bases not matched to a gene: 5. This CDR3 region has 16 residues.

This clone was observed a handful of times. This rearrangement joins TRBV29-1 to TRBJ2-7, with TRBD1 as a possible D gene (5 bases). The germline gives CDR1 SQVTM, CDR2 ANQGSEA. The CDR3 is 15 amino acids. V was shortened by 4 bases and J by 4 bases, with 20 bases between the two germline ends. CDR3 protein: CSVARMKGSLYEQYF. The CDR3 bases are TGCAGCGTTGCGCGAATGAAGGGGTCTTTGTACGAGCAGTACTTC.

The rearrangement uses TRBV29-1 and TRBJ1-5; 10 bases map to TRBD1. J was trimmed by 5 bases and V by 7 bases; bases with no gene match: 2. CDR3 size: 12 residues. CDR1 is SQVTM and CDR2 is ANQGSEA in the germline V gene. CDR3 sequence (DNA): TGCAGCGCCGGGACAGGGGATCAGCCCCAGCATTTT. This encodes CSAGTGDQPQHF.

The chain employs TRBV21-1 and TRBJ1-5. TRBV21-1 is a pseudogene locus. The CDR3 runs 17 residues. CDR3 sequence reads: CASSTLQGGAINQPQHF. For the CDR3, the DNA is TGTGCCAGCAGCACACTCCAGGGGGGGGCTATCAATCAGCCCCAGCATTTT.

V and J are TRBV28 and TRBJ1-2; unclear D gene. Looked up from germline, CDR1 is MDHEN and CDR2 is SYDVKM. V was shortened by 6 bases and J by 4 bases, with 9 bases between the two germline ends. There are 12 residues in the CDR3. The DNA of the CDR3 is TGTGCCAGCAGCCCGTCCTTCTATGGCTACACCTTC. Translating it yields CASSPSFYGYTF.

This chain joins TRBV29-1 and TRBJ2-3; possibly TRBD2 for D (7 bases). This CDR3 has 17 residues. Germline V lookup: CDR1 SQVTM, CDR2 ANQGSEA. V lost 0 bases and J lost 0, with 16 bases in between. CDR3 region: CSVEDVWGGSSTDTQYF. The CDR3 DNA is TGCAGCGTTGAAGATGTGTGGGGGGGCTCTAGCACAGATACGCAGTATTTT.

V is TRBV19 and J is TRBJ1-5, with D perhaps TRBD1 (5 bases). Trimming stripped 10 bases from V and 4 bases from J, with 17 bases between. From germline, CDR1 is LNHDA and CDR2 SQIVND (reference sequence). There are 14 residues in the CDR3. This CDR3 is CATEPGFGNQPQHF. Written as DNA, the CDR3 is TGTGCCACAGAACCAGGGTTTGGGAATCAGCCCCAGCATTTT.

V and J are TRBV6-2 or TRBV6-3 and TRBJ2-7; D call uncertain. Germline V lookup: CDR1 MNHEY, CDR2 SVGEGT. The CDR3 totals 12 residues. Between the trimmed V and J ends, which lost 0 bases and 3 bases, there was a span of 3 bases. CDR3 residues: CASSYSSYEQYF. The CDR3 nucleotides are TGTGCCAGCAGTTACTCAAGCTACGAGCAGTACTTC.

The CDR3: CASSPRTSGAYNEQFF. The CDR3 DNA follows: TGTGCCAGCAGCCCCAGGACTAGCGGGGCTTACAATGAGCAGTTCTTC. The V gene is TRBV7-2, the J gene TRBJ2-1, with 12 bases that match TRBD2. CDR3 length: 16 amino acids. J was trimmed by 4 bases and V by 5 bases; bases with no gene match: 6. Per germline, CDR1 SGHTA and CDR2 FQGNSA.

This clone was seen just once. The rearrangement joins TRBV6-2 or TRBV6-3 to TRBJ1-5; D unresolved. Germline V gives CDR1 MNHEY, CDR2 SVGEGT. CDR3 length: 14 amino acids. V gave up 5 bases and J gave up 0 bases, with 8 bases separating them. CDR3 protein: CASSRRISNQPQHF. The CDR3, as DNA: TGTGCCAGCAGTCGTAGGATTAGCAATCAGCCCCAGCATTTT.

The chain has TRBV7-8 and TRBJ1-3; D ambiguous. The ends were cut back, 6 bases at V and 2 bases at J, with 17 bases in the middle. CDR1 and CDR2 (germline): SGHVS, FQNEAQ. This CDR3 has 16 residues. The CDR3 DNA reads TGTGCCAGCAGTCCGTTATCGCCGGAGCCTGGAAACACCATATATTTT. This gives the protein CASSPLSPEPGNTIYF.

The rearrangement joins TRBV9 to TRBJ2-3, with D maybe TRBD1 (6 bases). The CDR3 has 14 amino acids. Germline V lookup: CDR1 SGDLS, CDR2 YYNGEE. V lost 4 bases, J lost 4 bases, and 13 bases lay in between. The CDR3 DNA reads TGTGCCAGCAGCTCCCAGGGGTCACCAGATACGCAGTATTTT. Amino acid sequence: CASSSQGSPDTQYF. The full variable domain, rest sourced from reference TRBV9 and TRBJ2-3, is DSGVTQTPKHLITATGQRVTLRCSPRSGDLSVYWYQQSLDQGLQFLIQYYNGEERAKGNILERFSAQQFPDLHSELNLSSLELGDSALYFCASSSQGSPDTQYFGPGTRLTVL.

This chain connects TRBV5-6 to TRBJ2-2; perhaps TRBD1 as D (6 bases). CDR3 length: 13 amino acids. Per germline, CDR1 SGHDT and CDR2 YYEEEE. V was pared by 5 bases and J by 6 bases, with 11 bases between. CDR3 DNA sequence: TGTGCCAGCAGGCGGACAGTCGCCGGGGAGCTGTTTTTT. Protein sequence: CASRRTVAGELFF.

The chain couples TRBV9 to TRBJ1-1, with D possibly being TRBD1 (5 bases). Germline CDR1 is SGDLS and CDR2 is YYNGEE. V lost 5 bases and J 1 base, leaving 12 bases between the germline ends. The CDR3 runs to 14 residues. DNA for the CDR3: TGTGCCAGCAGATTAGGGGACGGGAACACTGAAGCTTTCTTT. It yields the protein CASRLGDGNTEAFF. Combining the CDR3 with reference TRBV9 and TRBJ1-1 gives the whole variable domain DSGVTQTPKHLITATGQRVTLRCSPRSGDLSVYWYQQSLDQGLQFLIQYYNGEERAKGNILERFSAQQFPDLHSELNLSSLELGDSALYFCASRLGDGNTEAFFGQGTRLTVV.